This TCR beta chain was sequenced for a study of cytomegalovirus exposure and HLA in healthy donors. Generated by immunoSEQ multiplex PCR, the TCRdb table keeps only in-frame clones and is missing some. The sample contains approximately 300,000 clones, 75% to 90% of which appear only once. Worth noting for this clone: The antigen is unknown.

Study-level points and caveats: Cytomegalovirus status was reportedly diagnosed by the classifier with high specificity and sensitivity.

This CDR3 contains 16 residues. With V trimmed by 0 bases and J by 2 bases, 4 bases remained unmatched. Germline V gene lookup returns CDR1 MGHRA and CDR2 YSYEKL. Sequencing input: PBMCs. This receptor was identified in a woman in her late teens or twenties in good health and CMV-seronegative. The chain couples TRBV4-1 to TRBJ2-7; 10 bases are a match to TRBD2. CDR3 DNA sequence: TGCGCCAGCAGCCAAGAACTAGCGGGGCAAACCTACGAGCAGTACTTC. Its protein is CASSQELAGQTYEQYF.